These 17 T cell receptor beta chains were all obtained from the same sample, sequenced in a study of shared clonotypes between healthy human individuals. Naive CD8 cells lacked CD45RO, underwent positive selection for CCR7 and left out terminally differentiated effector memory CD45RA+ cells. The data were produced by immunoSEQ multiplex PCR, yet TCRdb's version contains in-frame clones alone and is incomplete. The sample includes approximately 720,000 clones, about 90% of them seen just once. The sequenced sample was naive CD8+ T cells sorted from blood. Source of these receptors: a man aged 30-40 years in good health.

This sequence joins TRBV9 and TRBJ2-1; 12 bases map to TRBD2. The J segment lost 4 bases and the V segment lost 5 bases, leaving 4 bases of the junction unmatched. Germline V gene lookup returns CDR1 SGDLS and CDR2 YYNGEE. CDR3 size: 15 residues. The CDR3 loop is CASSQTSGGYNEQFF. The CDR3 nucleotides read TGTGCCAGCAGTCAGACTAGCGGGGGTTACAATGAGCAGTTCTTC.

Here the CDR3 DNA reads TGTGCCAGCAGCGCCCACCCCCACTACGAGCAGTACTTC. Protein product: CASSAHPHYEQYF. This sequence joins TRBV7-9 and TRBJ2-7; D unclear. The germline V gene encodes CDR1 SEHNR and CDR2 FQNEAQ (reference sequence). Trimming stripped 5 bases from V and 3 bases from J, with 11 bases between. CDR3 length: 13 amino acids.

The chain combines TRBV27 with TRBJ1-2, with D perhaps matching TRBD1 (5 bases). Germline V gene lookup returns CDR1 MNHEY and CDR2 SMNVEV (reference sequence). The CDR3 length is 15 residues. Trimming cost V 0 bases and J 6 bases, with 14 bases left between them. CDR3 region: CASSLSEGLGDGYTF. DNA for the CDR3: TGTGCCAGCAGTTTATCGGAGGGTTTAGGGGATGGCTACACCTTC.

The genes are TRBV7-9 and TRBJ2-1, with D possibly TRBD2 on 6 matching bases. Trimming removed 5 bases at V and 0 bases at J, with 23 bases between. Germline V gene lookup returns CDR1 SEHNR and CDR2 FQNEAQ (reference sequence). The CDR3 is made up of 19 amino acids. The chain's CDR3 is CASSPTLGLAMSSYNEQFF. The CDR3 DNA sequence: TGTGCCAGCAGCCCGACTTTAGGCCTAGCGATGAGCTCCTACAATGAGCAGTTCTTC.

This clone has just one count. This chain joins TRBV28 and TRBJ2-7; D not certain. This CDR3 is 15 amino acids long. V lost 1 base and J 5 bases, leaving 15 bases between the germline ends. Germline lookup yields CDR1 MDHEN and CDR2 SYDVKM. CDR3 residues: CASSLSIVASHEQYF. The CDR3 coding sequence is TGTGCCAGCAGTTTATCAATCGTGGCTAGTCACGAGCAGTACTTC. Full variable domain (missing parts from reference TRBV28 and TRBJ2-7): DVKVTQSSRYLVKRTGEKVFLECVQDMDHENMFWYRQDPGLGLRLIYFSYDVKMKEKGDIPEGYSVSREKKERFSLILESASTNQTSMYLCASSLSIVASHEQYFGPGTRLTVT.

By its share, this clone is medium-sized (0.01 to 0.1%). CDR3 region: CASSRTTLAGVTDTQYF. CDR3 nucleotide sequence: TGTGCCAGCAGCCGTACCACACTAGCGGGAGTCACAGATACGCAGTATTTT. V is TRBV5-5 and J is TRBJ2-3; 11 bases are a match to TRBD2. This CDR3 spans 17 amino acids. CDR1 is SGHKS, CDR2 YYEKEE, per germline (reference sequence). The V and J ends lost 4 bases and 2 bases, in that order; junction bases with no gene match: 9. The whole variable domain, filled in from reference TRBV5-5 and TRBJ2-3, reads DAGVTQSPTHLIKTRGQQVTLRCSPISGHKSVSWYQQVLGQGPQFIFQYYEKEERGRGNFPDRFSARQFPNYSSELNVNALLLGDSALYLCASSRTTLAGVTDTQYFGPGTRLTVL.

The J gene is TRBJ2-1, the V gene TRBV7-6; TRBD2 matches 12 bases. Looked up from germline, CDR1 is SGHVS and CDR2 is FNYEAQ. The CDR3 totals 17 residues. Unmatched junction bases numbered 7, after V lost 6 bases and J lost 1 base. The CDR3 DNA sequence: TGTGCCAGCAGACCCACTAGCGGGAGGTCTTCCTACAATGAGCAGTTCTTC. It yields the protein CASRPTSGRSSYNEQFF. The full variable domain, its missing parts supplied by reference TRBV7-6 and TRBJ2-1, is GAGVSQSPRYKVTKRGQDVALRCDPISGHVSLYWYRQALGQGPEFLTYFNYEAQQDKSGLPNDRFSAERPEGSISTLTIQRTEQRDSAMYRCASRPTSGRSSYNEQFFGPGTRLTVL.

The chain carries TRBV7-2 and TRBJ2-1; unclear D gene. CDR3 length: 13 amino acids. Germline V gene sequence: CDR1 SGHTA, CDR2 FQGNSA. V lost 5 bases and J 7 bases, leaving 12 bases between the germline ends. In DNA form, the CDR3 reads TGTGCCAGCAGCCTAAGCTGGGGAAATGAGCAGTTCTTC. Translation: CASSLSWGNEQFF.

The V and J genes are TRBV7-9 and TRBJ2-1; D is unresolved. The CDR3 runs to 13 residues. V lost 7 bases to trimming and J lost 6 bases, with 13 bases between them. Germline CDR1 reads SEHNR; CDR2 reads FQNEAQ (reference sequence). The CDR3 DNA follows: TGTGCCAGCAACCTCGTTCCGGGCAATGAGCAGTTCTTC. Protein product: CASNLVPGNEQFF. Full variable domain (outside the CDR3, taken from reference TRBV7-9 and TRBJ2-1): DTGVSQNPRHKITKRGQNVTFRCDPISEHNRLYWYRQTLGQGPEFLTYFQNEAQLEKSRLLSDRFSAERPKGSFSTLEIQRTEQGDSAMYLCASNLVPGNEQFFGPGTRLTVL.

This chain uses TRBV5-4 with TRBJ2-7; 12 bases match TRBD2. The V segment lost 4 bases and the J segment 4 bases; nucleotides outside the gene matches: 6. The CDR3 runs 15 residues. The V gene's germline CDR1 is SGHNT and CDR2 YYREEE (reference sequence). The CDR3: CASSPTSGRTYEQYF. The CDR3 DNA sequence: TGTGCCAGCAGCCCGACTAGCGGGAGAACGTACGAGCAGTACTTC.

The rearrangement uses TRBV9 and TRBJ1-1; D is uncertain. Looked up from germline, CDR1 is SGDLS and CDR2 is YYNGEE. CDR3 length: 14 amino acids. Trimming left V 4 bases short and J 4 bases short, with 14 bases between. For the CDR3, the DNA is TGTGCCAGCAGCCCCGACGAGGTGAGCACTGAAGCTTTCTTT. The encoded protein is CASSPDEVSTEAFF.

The chain carries TRBV4-1 and TRBJ1-5; D is perhaps TRBD1 (5 bases). This CDR3 has 14 amino acids. Germline CDR1 is MGHRA and CDR2 is YSYEKL. V lost 4 bases, J lost 1 base, and 8 bases lay in between. Here the CDR3 reads CASSPGRSNQPQHF. CDR3 bases: TGCGCCAGCAGCCCGGGACGGAGCAATCAGCCCCAGCATTTT.

J is TRBJ2-7 and V is TRBV11-2; D is uncertain. CDR1 and CDR2 (germline): SGHAT, FQNNGV. CDR3 length: 15 residues. The V and J ends lost 5 bases and 2 bases respectively, with 16 bases between them. The CDR3 loop is CASSTAVQGTYEQYF. DNA for the CDR3: TGTGCCAGCAGCACAGCCGTACAAGGGACCTACGAGCAGTACTTC.

This chain uses TRBV27 with TRBJ1-4; D possibly corresponds to TRBD1 (5 bases). Germline V lookup: CDR1 MNHEY, CDR2 SMNVEV (reference sequence). The CDR3 extends over 12 amino acids. Trimming took 5 bases from V and 10 from J, leaving 11 bases between them. The CDR3 DNA reads TGTGCCAGCAGTAGAGGGGCGGGAAAACTGTTTTTT. It yields the protein CASSRGAGKLFF.

The chain links TRBV28 to TRBJ1-2, with 7 bases matching TRBD1. This CDR3 region has 17 residues. CDR1 is MDHEN and CDR2 is SYDVKM in the germline V gene. The V segment lost 4 bases and the J segment 4 bases; nucleotides outside the gene matches: 15. For the CDR3, the DNA is TGTGCCAGCAGTTCCACCGGGACAGACCCTGCTACCTATGGCTACACCTTC. It encodes CASSSTGTDPATYGYTF.

J is TRBJ2-7 and V is TRBV7-8; D is undetermined. Deletions cut 3 bases from V and 2 bases from J, with 5 bases between. Germline V lookup: CDR1 SGHVS, CDR2 FQNEAQ. This CDR3 spans 12 amino acids. CDR3 coding DNA: TGTGCCAGCAGCTTCGGAACCTACGAGCAGTACTTC. It specifies CASSFGTYEQYF.

The rearrangement joins TRBV5-1 to TRBJ2-1; D possibly corresponds to TRBD2 (6 bases). Germline values: CDR1 SGHRS, CDR2 YFSETQ. Trimming took 4 bases from V and 4 from J, leaving 15 bases between them. The CDR3 runs 15 residues. In nucleotides, the CDR3 is TGCGCCAGCAGCCCAACCGGGACTCAATACAATGAGCAGTTCTTC. Protein sequence: CASSPTGTQYNEQFF.